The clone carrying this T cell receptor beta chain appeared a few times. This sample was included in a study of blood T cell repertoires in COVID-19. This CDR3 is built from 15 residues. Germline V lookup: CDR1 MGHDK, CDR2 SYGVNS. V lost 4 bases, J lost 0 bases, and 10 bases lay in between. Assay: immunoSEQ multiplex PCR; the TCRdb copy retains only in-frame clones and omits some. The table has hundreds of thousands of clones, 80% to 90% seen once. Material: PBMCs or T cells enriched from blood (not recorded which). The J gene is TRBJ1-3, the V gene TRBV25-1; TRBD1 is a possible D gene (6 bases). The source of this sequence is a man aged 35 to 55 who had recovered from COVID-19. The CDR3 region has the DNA TGTGCCAGCAGTGCTACAGGGCTCTCTGGAAACACCATATATTTT. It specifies CASSATGLSGNTIYF.